This TCR beta chain was observed in a study of post-analysis software for immune sequencing data. This clonotype was detected a few times. Unique molecular identifiers tagged the TCR beta cDNA libraries. TCRdb fed the PCR reads into MiXCR, producing one record per CDR3 protein. The sample includes fewer than 850,000 distinct CDR3 sequences, more than 45% of them seen just once. The sample comprised blood. The receptor's source is a girl aged 5 to 17 with multiple sclerosis.

DNA of the CDR3: TGCAGTGCTAGAGACGGACAGGGTAGCTCCTACGAGCAGTACTTC. Protein product: CSARDGQGSSYEQYF. The V gene is TRBV20-1, the J gene TRBJ2-7, with 8 bases aligning to TRBD1. This CDR3 comprises 15 residues. J gave up 0 bases and V 0 bases, and 4 bases lay outside the gene matches. CDR1 and CDR2 (germline): DFQATT, SNEGSKA (reference sequence).